This T cell receptor (beta chain) derives from a study of identical twins. This clonotype was observed a few times. The antigen remains undetermined. The germline V and J ends were trimmed by 6 bases and 0 bases, with 16 bases remaining between them. Germline assignment: CDR1 SGHRS and CDR2 YFSETQ. The CDR3 is made up of 16 amino acids. TCRdb used MiXCR to reprocess the 5' RACE reads, holding one entry per CDR3 protein. The sample includes a few hundred thousand distinct CDR3 sequences, nearly 15% seen only once; the top ten take roughly 0.43%. Whole-study results and caveats: Low generation probability was overrepresented in out-of-frame alpha sequences shared by twins. The analysis was cross-sectional rather than longitudinal within donors.

These same data were also listed under a study on yellow fever vaccine responses in identical twins.

The TCR was taken from a woman between 18 and 29 years old in good health. Material: CD4+ T cells sorted from blood. V gene TRBV5-1 combines with J gene TRBJ2-1; D gene ambiguous. CDR3 nucleotides: TGCGCCAGCACCTCCCAGGAGCCGAGCTCCTACAATGAGCAGTTCTTC. Translation: CASTSQEPSSYNEQFF.